The entry that follows covers one TCR beta chain sequence. This sample was included in a study of blood T cell repertoires in COVID-19. Across the whole study: Nucleic acid was either cDNA or gDNA, and it came from T cells, B-cell-depleted T cells, or PBMCs.

The CDR3 consists of 16 residues. V dropped 2 bases and J dropped 0 bases, with 13 bases sitting between them. Germline assignment: CDR1 MNHEY and CDR2 SVGEGT. Original methodology: Reference gene primer amplification gave nucleated cell count estimates. Profiling relied on immunoSEQ multiplex PCR, and the TCRdb table lists in-frame clones only, not all of them. V and J calls and clone size are as listed in that table; D and trimming were resolved from the DNA. Counted here are over 250,000 clones, 80% to 90% occurring once; the ten biggest clones make up more than 9.5%. The receptor comes from a woman aged 70-85 years with acute or convalescent COVID-19. The sample was peripheral blood. J is TRBJ1-2 and V is TRBV6-2 or TRBV6-3; D ambiguous. The CDR3 sequence: CASSYAGTLANYGYTF. The CDR3 region has the DNA TGTGCCAGCAGTTACGCCGGTACGCTTGCTAACTATGGCTACACCTTC.